This TCR beta chain appears in the sequencing data of a study of shared clonotypes between healthy human individuals. Data came from immunoSEQ multiplex PCR; TCRdb stores just in-frame clones and leaves some out. The data show roughly 590,000 clones, roughly 95% seen once. Study results and caveats: Generally, naive subsets (rather than memory subsets) showed larger estimated richness.

Naive CD8 cells were CD45RO-negative, positively selected for CCR7, excluding terminally differentiated effector memory CD45RA+ cells. V gave up 6 bases and J gave up 3 bases; unmatched junction bases: 4. Germline V gives CDR1 SNHLY, CDR2 FYNNEI. This CDR3 contains 15 residues. Points on this clone: Antigen unknown.

The receptor was derived from a woman under 40 in good health. This chain joins TRBV2 and TRBJ2-1, with 11 bases that match TRBD2. Sequencing was performed on naive CD8+ T cells sorted from blood. CDR3 residues: CASRGTSGLYNEQFF. CDR3 DNA: TGTGCCAGCAGAGGGACTAGCGGCCTCTACAATGAGCAGTTCTTC.